The present T cell receptor beta chain was sequenced within a study of shared T cell receptors in the human thymus. Clones were sequenced by immunoSEQ multiplex PCR, and TCRdb holds only the in-frame ones, with some missing. The table lists 700,000 to 750,000 clones, over 75% of them singletons. The V and J ends lost 1 base and 6 bases, in that order; junction bases with no gene match: 22. The germline CDR1 and CDR2 sequences are SGHRS and YFSETQ. This CDR3 has 19 residues. The same specimen was also included in a second study, on human thymus T cells. As reported in that work: Each of the donors was a healthy Finnish infant who was undergoing open corrective cardiac surgery for congenital heart defects. In corrective heart surgery, resections were taken, and these provided the thymus tissue. Thymic and blood repertoires seemed to favor certain V and J genes. Unrelated individuals reportedly shared highly overlapping thymic TCR repertoires.

Sequenced material: thymocytes. The TCR sequence derives from a girl under three years old with a congenital heart defect. The chain has TRBV5-1 and TRBJ2-7; 7 bases fit TRBD1. The CDR3 DNA sequence: TGCGCCAGCAGCTTGTTCCCCGCCCGGGACAGCCTTTTGGGGTTCGAGCAGTACTTC. The encoded protein is CASSLFPARDSLLGFEQYF. The full variable domain, with the rest looked up from reference TRBV5-1 and TRBJ2-7, is KAGVTQTPRYLIKTRGQQVTLSCSPISGHRSVSWYQQTPGQGLQFLFEYFSETQRNKGNFPGRFSGRQFSNSRSEMNVSTLELGDSALYLCASSLFPARDSLLGFEQYFGPGTRLTVT.